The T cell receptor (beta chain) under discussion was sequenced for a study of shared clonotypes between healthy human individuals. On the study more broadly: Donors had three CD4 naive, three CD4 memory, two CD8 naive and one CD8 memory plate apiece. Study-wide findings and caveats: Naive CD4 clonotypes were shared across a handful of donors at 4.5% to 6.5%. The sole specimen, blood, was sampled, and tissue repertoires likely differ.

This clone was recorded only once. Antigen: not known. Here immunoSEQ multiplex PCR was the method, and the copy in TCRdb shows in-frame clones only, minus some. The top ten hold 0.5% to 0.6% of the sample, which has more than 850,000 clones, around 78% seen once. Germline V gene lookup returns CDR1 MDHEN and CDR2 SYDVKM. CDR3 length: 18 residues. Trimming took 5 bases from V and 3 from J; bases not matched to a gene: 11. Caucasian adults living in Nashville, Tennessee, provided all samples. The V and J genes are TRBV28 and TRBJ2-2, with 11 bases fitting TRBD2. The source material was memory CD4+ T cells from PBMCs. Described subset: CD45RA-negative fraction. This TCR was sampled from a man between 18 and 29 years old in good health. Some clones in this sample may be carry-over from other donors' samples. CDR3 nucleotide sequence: TGTGCCAGCAGTCCATTTGACGGGACTAGCGGTTACACCGGGGAGCTGTTTTTT. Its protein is CASSPFDGTSGYTGELFF.